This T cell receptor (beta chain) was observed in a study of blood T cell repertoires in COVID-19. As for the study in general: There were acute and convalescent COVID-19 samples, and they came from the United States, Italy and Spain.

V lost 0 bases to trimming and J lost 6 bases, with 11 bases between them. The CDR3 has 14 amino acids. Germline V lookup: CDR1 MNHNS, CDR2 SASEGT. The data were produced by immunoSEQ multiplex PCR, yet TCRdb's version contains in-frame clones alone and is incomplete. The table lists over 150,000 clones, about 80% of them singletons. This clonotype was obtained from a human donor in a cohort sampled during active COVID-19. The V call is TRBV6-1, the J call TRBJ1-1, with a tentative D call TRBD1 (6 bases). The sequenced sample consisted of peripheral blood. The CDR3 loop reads CASSEAGAWAEAFF. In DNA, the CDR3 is TGTGCCAGCAGTGAAGCGGGGGCTTGGGCTGAAGCTTTCTTT.